One sample yielded the 30 T cell receptor beta chains listed below, sequenced in a study of cytomegalovirus exposure and HLA in healthy donors. PCR amplification relied on 60 Vbeta primers (plus 13 Jbeta primers). Repertoires were generated with immunoSEQ multiplex PCR, while TCRdb's copy carries only in-frame clones and drops some. The ten top clones account for roughly 2%, within a sample of around 130,000 clones. Sequencing was carried out using PBMCs. The receptors were gathered from a woman aged 55-69 years in good health and CMV-seronegative.

This sequence joins TRBV29-1 and TRBJ1-1; D not resolved. The germline V and J ends were trimmed by 6 bases and 6 bases, with 23 bases remaining between them. Per the germline V gene, CDR1 is SQVTM and CDR2 is ANQGSEA. CDR3 length: 15 amino acids. CDR3 loop: CSVANRAGGRAEAFF. CDR3 nucleotide sequence: TGCAGCGTCGCTAATCGGGCAGGCGGGAGGGCTGAAGCTTTCTTT.

The rearrangement uses TRBV6-6 and TRBJ2-1, with D perhaps TRBD2 (5 bases). CDR1 and CDR2 (germline): MNHNY, SVGAGI (reference sequence). The CDR3 is 13 residues long. The germline V and J ends were trimmed by 7 bases and 6 bases, with 13 bases remaining between them. The CDR3, as DNA: TGTGCCAGCACACTTTACGAGGGCAATGAGCAGTTCTTC. Encoded protein: CASTLYEGNEQFF.

V and J are TRBV29-1 and TRBJ2-3, with TRBD1 identical over 8 bases. The V gene end was trimmed by 0 bases and the J gene end by 0 bases; junction bases not matched to a gene: 5. Germline-derived CDR1 and CDR2 are SQVTM and ANQGSEA. The CDR3 runs 16 residues. The CDR3 DNA follows: TGCAGCGTTGAAGATCGGACAGGGACAAGCACAGATACGCAGTATTTT. It yields the protein CSVEDRTGTSTDTQYF.

This chain connects TRBV2 to TRBJ1-6; D gene unclear. V shed 7 bases and J shed 7 bases, with 11 bases lying between them. Germline-derived CDR1 and CDR2 are SNHLY and FYNNEI. This CDR3 comprises 13 residues. CDR3 protein: CASTEQSNSPLHF. CDR3 DNA sequence: TGTGCCAGCACGGAACAGTCGAATTCACCCCTCCACTTT.

V and J are TRBV7-2 and TRBJ2-7; 8 bases are a match to TRBD2. The J segment lost 2 bases and the V segment lost 2 bases, leaving 2 bases of the junction unmatched. This CDR3 contains 14 residues. Per the germline V gene, CDR1 is SGHTA and CDR2 is FQGNSA. The CDR3 region is CASSLSGRAYEQYF. CDR3 sequence (DNA): TGTGCCAGCAGCTTATCCGGGAGGGCCTACGAGCAGTACTTC.

The rearrangement joins TRBV29-1 to TRBJ1-1, with D unresolved. CDR3 length equals 13 residues. Between the trimmed V and J ends, which lost 4 bases and 0 bases, there was a span of 9 bases. CDR1 and CDR2 (germline): SQVTM, ANQGSEA. CDR3 in DNA: TGCAGCGTTGTTCCAGGCATGAACACTGAAGCTTTCTTT. Protein: CSVVPGMNTEAFF.

This chain uses TRBV28 with TRBJ1-2; no clear D. The CDR3 extends over 12 amino acids. The ends were cut back, 6 bases at V and 2 bases at J, with 7 bases in the middle. Germline V gene lookup returns CDR1 MDHEN and CDR2 SYDVKM. The CDR3 sequence is CASRTQNYGYTF. The DNA of the CDR3 is TGTGCCAGCAGGACACAGAACTATGGCTACACCTTC.

As DNA, the CDR3 is TGTGCCAGCAGCTTAGGGGGGCTAGCGGGAGACTCCTACGAGCAGTACTTC. Translating it yields CASSLGGLAGDSYEQYF. This sequence joins TRBV7-8 and TRBJ2-5; TRBD2 matches at 10 bases. TRBJ2-7 matches the DNA end more closely, so the J call is doubtful. The germline CDR1 and CDR2 sequences are SGHVS and FQNEAQ. CDR3 length: 17 residues.

This rearrangement joins TRBV7-3 to TRBJ2-7; 8 bases agree with TRBD1. This CDR3 contains 15 residues. The ends lost 4 bases at V and 3 bases at J; junction bases unmatched: 8. Germline-derived CDR1 and CDR2 are SGHTA and FQGTGA. The CDR3 here is CASSSGQGELYEQYF. As DNA, the CDR3 is TGTGCCAGCAGCTCAGGACAGGGCGAGCTCTACGAGCAGTACTTC.

To note about this clone: A read error may produce the germline difference seen at one junction end. The chain joins TRBV7-7 to TRBJ2-1, with 10 bases lining up with TRBD2. The CDR3 length is 16 residues. Per the germline V gene, CDR1 is SSHAT and CDR2 is FNYEAQ (reference sequence). The CDR3 sequence: CASSPDTSGAYNEQFF. As DNA, the CDR3 is TGTGCTAGCAGCCCAGACACTAGCGGGGCGTACAATGAGCAGTTCTTC.

This rearrangement joins TRBV2 to TRBJ1-5; weak D call: TRBD1 (5 bases). This CDR3 contains 14 residues. The germline gives CDR1 SNHLY, CDR2 FYNNEI. V lost 7 bases and J lost 4, with 14 bases in between. The CDR3, as DNA: TGTGCCAGCACAGAAACCAGGGCGAATCAGCCCCAGCATTTT. Protein sequence: CASTETRANQPQHF.

V usage is TRBV2 and J usage is TRBJ1-3; unclear D gene. Trimming took 2 bases from V and 3 from J, leaving 11 bases between them. CDR1 is SNHLY and CDR2 is FYNNEI in the germline V gene. The CDR3 loop spans 15 amino acids. The CDR3 here is CASSERGGSGNTIYF. The CDR3 DNA follows: TGTGCCAGCAGTGAACGAGGAGGGAGTGGAAACACCATATATTTT.

CDR3 sequence (DNA): TGTGCCACCAGCAGAGGAGGACAGGTTTACGAGCAGTACTTC. Translated: CATSRGGQVYEQYF. The chain uses TRBV15 and TRBJ2-7, with 7 nucleotides matching TRBD1. Germline loops: CDR1 LNHNV, CDR2 YYDKDF (reference sequence). This CDR3 has 14 amino acids. V lost 1 base to trimming and J lost 4 bases; unmatched junction nucleotides: 4.

The V gene is TRBV2, the J gene TRBJ1-5; a weak D match, TRBD1 (6 bases). Germline CDR1 reads SNHLY; CDR2 reads FYNNEI. This CDR3 region has 14 residues. V was pared by 4 bases and J by 5 bases, with 12 bases between. The CDR3, as DNA: TGTGCCAGCAGTGCCGGACAGATTTATCAGCCCCAGCATTTT. Protein sequence: CASSAGQIYQPQHF. The whole variable domain, filled in from reference TRBV2 and TRBJ1-5, reads EPEVTQTPSHQVTQMGQEVILRCVPISNHLYFYWYRQILGQKVEFLVSFYNNEISEKSEIFDDQFSVERPDGSNFTLKIRSTKLEDSAMYFCASSAGQIYQPQHFGDGTRLSIL.

CDR3 in amino acids: CASSLQGPHSTNEQFF. CDR3 sequence (DNA): TGTGCCAGCAGCTTGCAGGGTCCCCACAGTACCAATGAGCAGTTCTTC. The chain carries TRBV7-8 and TRBJ2-1; possibly TRBD1 for D (5 bases). The V end lost 3 bases, the J end lost 6 bases, and 18 bases lay between the germline ends. The germline gives CDR1 SGHVS, CDR2 FQNEAQ. The CDR3 sequence is 16 residues long.

The chain is built from TRBV4-1 and TRBJ2-7, with 8 nucleotides matching TRBD2. CDR3 length: 16 residues. The germline V gene has CDR1 MGHRA and CDR2 YSYEKL. Trimming took 1 base from V and 1 from J; bases not matched to a gene: 6. The CDR3 sequence: CASSQGWREASYEQYF. The CDR3 DNA reads as TGCGCCAGCAGCCAAGGTTGGCGGGAGGCTTCCTACGAGCAGTACTTC.

The chain has TRBV2 and TRBJ1-2; TRBD1 agrees at 9 bases. The length of the CDR3 is 13 residues. With V trimmed by 7 bases and J by 7 bases, 7 bases remained unmatched. Germline V gives CDR1 SNHLY, CDR2 FYNNEI. CDR3 DNA: TGTGCCAGCAATCGGGACAGGGCCGTTGGCTACACCTTC. The encoded protein is CASNRDRAVGYTF.

The genes are TRBV5-1 and TRBJ1-1, with D possibly TRBD1 on 5 matching bases. In germline, CDR1 is SGHRS, CDR2 YFSETQ. Trimming took off 4 bases at V and 1 base at J, with 8 bases between the two ends. CDR3 size: 13 residues. CDR3 nucleotide sequence: TGCGCCAGCAGCAGGGGTGAGAACACTGAAGCTTTCTTT. It yields the protein CASSRGENTEAFF.

V usage is TRBV7-9 and J usage is TRBJ1-1, with 10 bases fitting TRBD1. Per germline, CDR1 SEHNR and CDR2 FQNEAQ (reference sequence). Losses at the gene ends were 5 bases for V and 4 bases for J; bases not matched to a gene: 13. The CDR3 loop spans 17 amino acids. The CDR3 protein is CASSPPGTGVWSTEAFF. CDR3 in DNA: TGTGCCAGCAGCCCCCCCGGGACAGGGGTGTGGAGCACTGAAGCTTTCTTT.

As regards this clone: This same CDR3 is encoded by further DNA sequences in the sample. The chain has TRBV5-1 and TRBJ1-1, with D possibly matching TRBD1 (5 bases). V lost 6 bases to trimming and J lost 0 bases, with 12 bases between them. Germline CDR1 reads SGHRS; CDR2 reads YFSETQ. This CDR3 contains 14 residues. Here the CDR3 DNA reads TGCGCCAGCAACCTTCAGGGAATGAACACTGAAGCTTTCTTT. This translates into CASNLQGMNTEAFF.

The chain carries TRBV30 and TRBJ1-2, with 8 positions matching TRBD1. Germline-derived CDR1 and CDR2 are GTSNPN and SVGIG (reference sequence). The CDR3 is made up of 14 amino acids. The V segment lost 0 bases and the J segment 4 bases; nucleotides outside the gene matches: 4. The CDR3 here is CAWSVAGGGYGYTF. The CDR3 DNA follows: TGTGCCTGGAGTGTGGCAGGGGGCGGCTATGGCTACACCTTC.

CDR3 sequence: CASSRGTAGWGGELFF. CDR3 DNA sequence: TGTGCCAGCAGCCGCGGGACGGCCGGGTGGGGCGGGGAGCTGTTTTTT. V is TRBV11-3 and J is TRBJ2-2; tentatively, D is TRBD2 (6 bases). V gave up 5 bases and J gave up 7 bases, with 20 bases separating them. The germline V gene encodes CDR1 SGHNT and CDR2 YENEEA. CDR3 length: 16 amino acids. Together with reference TRBV11-3 and TRBJ2-2, the CDR3 gives the full variable domain: EAGVVQSPRYKIIEKKQPVAFWCNPISGHNTLYWYLQNLGQGPELLIRYENEEAVDDSQLPKDRFSAERLKGVDSTLKIQPAELGDSAVYLCASSRGTAGWGGELFFGEGSRLTVL.

The chain joins TRBV15 to TRBJ2-1, with a weak D call TRBD1 (6 bases). The CDR3 spans 16 residues. The germline V and J ends were trimmed by 0 bases and 4 bases, with 13 bases remaining between them. Per the germline V gene, CDR1 is LNHNV and CDR2 is YYDKDF (reference sequence). CDR3 residues: CATSRDPGTIYNEQFF. The DNA for the CDR3 is TGTGCCACCAGCAGAGATCCCGGGACAATATACAATGAGCAGTTCTTC.

The chain links TRBV27 to TRBJ2-7, with 9 nucleotides matching TRBD1. This CDR3 comprises 14 residues. The trim removed 6 bases at V and 5 bases at J, leaving 8 bases unmatched. The germline V gene encodes CDR1 MNHEY and CDR2 SMNVEV (reference sequence). The CDR3 loop reads CASRNWDRVNEQYF. The CDR3 bases are TGTGCCAGCAGAAACTGGGACAGGGTAAACGAGCAGTACTTC.

V gene TRBV19 combines with J gene TRBJ1-4; 9 nucleotides align to TRBD1. Germline V lookup: CDR1 LNHDA, CDR2 SQIVND (reference sequence). V lost 3 bases and J lost 5; bases outside the gene matches: 7. The CDR3 length is 16 residues. CDR3 region: CASSISSGTGNEKLFF. DNA for the CDR3: TGTGCCAGTAGTATTTCTTCCGGGACAGGGAATGAAAAACTGTTTTTT.

The chain employs TRBV4-1 and TRBJ2-1; tentative D call: TRBD2 (6 bases). V was pared by 5 bases and J by 3 bases, with 14 bases between. Germline CDR1 and CDR2: MGHRA and YSYEKL. The CDR3 spans 15 residues. The CDR3 nucleotides read TGCGCCAGCAGCTCCCCCGCGGGGAGCTACAATGAGCAGTTCTTC. Amino acids: CASSSPAGSYNEQFF.

The chain has TRBV6-1 and TRBJ2-7, with D tentatively TRBD1 (7 bases). V was shortened by 6 bases and J by 2 bases, with 14 bases between the two germline ends. Germline V CDR1 and CDR2: MNHNS, SASEGT. This CDR3 contains 14 residues. Written as DNA, the CDR3 is TGTGCCAGCAGGTCCTCAGGGGGGACCTACGAGCAGTACTTC. It is translated as CASRSSGGTYEQYF.

The chain employs TRBV5-1 and TRBJ1-1; the D is unclear. Trimming removed 3 bases at V and 8 bases at J, with 26 bases between. The length of the CDR3 is 17 residues. Germline V gene sequence: CDR1 SGHRS, CDR2 YFSETQ. In DNA form, the CDR3 reads TGCGCCAGCAGCTCGCAGGATAATCCGGTCTTTTTGCCGGAAGCTTTCTTT. Translated: CASSSQDNPVFLPEAFF.

The chain links TRBV18 to TRBJ1-3; TRBD1 is a possible D gene (6 bases). The V gene's germline CDR1 is KGHSH and CDR2 LQKENI. This CDR3 region has 16 residues. V was trimmed by 3 bases and J by 1 base, leaving 13 bases between them. CDR3 sequence (DNA): TGTGCCAGCTCACCCTGGGACACAAATTCTGGAAACACCATATATTTT. It is translated as CASSPWDTNSGNTIYF.

The rearrangement links TRBV2 to TRBJ2-1; 11 positions match TRBD1. The junction had 6 bases not matched to a gene; V was cut back by 3 bases and J by 5 bases. Looked up from germline, CDR1 is SNHLY and CDR2 is FYNNEI. The CDR3 extends over 16 amino acids. CDR3 amino acids: CASSDGTGGRNNEQFF. As DNA, the CDR3 is TGTGCCAGCAGTGATGGGACAGGGGGACGAAACAATGAGCAGTTCTTC.